A single T cell receptor (beta chain) is shown here with its context. Its cognate antigen is unknown. The data stem from a study of OX40 agonist ivuxolimab in advanced cancers. Study results and limitations: CD8+ T cells showed, on average, more clonal expansion than CD4+ cells.

From germline, CDR1 is SEHNR and CDR2 FQNEAQ (reference sequence). There are 15 residues in the CDR3. With 0 bases removed from V and 7 bases from J, the gap between germline ends came to 12 bases. Data came from immunoSEQ multiplex PCR; TCRdb stores just in-frame clones and leaves some out. The table lists under 80,000 clones, 92% of them singletons. The genes are TRBV7-9 and TRBJ1-4; D is possibly TRBD1 (6 bases). Material: CD4+ or CD8+ T cells sorted from blood, obtained in a trial of the OX40 agonist ivuxolimab. The sequence was collected from an adult with an advanced solid tumor such as melanoma, head and neck, liver or kidney cancer. The CDR3 nucleotides are TGTGCCAGCAGCTTAGCGGGGGCAGGGCCTGAAAAACTGTTTTTT. As protein: CASSLAGAGPEKLFF.